Below, one T cell receptor (beta chain) is given with its context. This sequence may be a read error, since a much larger clone differs from it by one base. Each CDR3 protein is one row after TCRdb ran MiXCR on the 5' RACE reads. The sample has around 1.7 million distinct CDR3 sequences; around 29% are singletons. This sample is drawn from a study of identical twins. The CDR3 loop spans 15 amino acids. Germline values: CDR1 SGHTA, CDR2 FQGNSA. The chain combines TRBV7-2 with TRBJ2-3, with D possibly TRBD2 on 5 matching bases. Input material: cord blood. This clonotype was sampled from a newborn girl in good health. The CDR3 reads CASSLIRPSTDRQYF. In nucleotides, the CDR3 is TGTGCCAGCAGCTTAATACGGCCTAGCACAGATAGGCAGTATTTT.